The 14 T cell receptor beta chains presented below share a single source sample, sequenced in a study of cytomegalovirus exposure and HLA in healthy donors. Primers for the PCR totalled 60 Vbeta and 13 Jbeta. Using immunoSEQ multiplex PCR, the repertoire was profiled, and TCRdb retains in-frame clones only, with some absent. This table has around 100,000 clones, around three quarters appearing once. Sequencing used PBMCs. The receptors originated from a man aged 50-59 years in good health and CMV-seropositive.

Comments on this clone: Mismatch with germline at one junction end may stem from a read error. The V call is TRBV7-9, the J call TRBJ2-1, with TRBD2 identical over 7 bases. Germline-derived CDR1 and CDR2 are SEHNR and FQNEAQ (reference sequence). CDR3 length: 16 residues. The CDR3 loop reads CSSSLGRASGYNEQFF. CDR3 DNA: TGTTCCAGCAGCTTAGGTCGGGCTAGCGGATACAATGAGCAGTTCTTC.

There are a few counts of this clone. V is TRBV7-3 and J is TRBJ2-7; 10 bases match TRBD2. V gave up 2 bases and J gave up 1 base; unmatched junction bases: 5. The CDR3 loop spans 16 amino acids. Germline V gene data show CDR1 as SGHTA and CDR2 as FQGTGA. The CDR3 DNA sequence: TGTGCCAGCAGCTTATTTCGACTAGCGGGTTCCTACGAGCAGTACTTC. This codes for CASSLFRLAGSYEQYF. The full variable domain, its missing parts supplied by reference TRBV7-3 and TRBJ2-7, is GAGVSQTPSNKVTEKGKYVELRCDPISGHTALYWYRQSLGQGPEFLIYFQGTGAADDSGLPNDRFFAVRPEGSVSTLKIQRTERGDSAVYLCASSLFRLAGSYEQYFGPGTRLTVT.

CDR3 nucleotide sequence: TGTGCCAGCAGTGACACAGGGGGACAGGGCTACACCTTC. This codes for CASSDTGGQGYTF. This rearrangement joins TRBV6-4 to TRBJ1-2; 8 bases are a match to TRBD1. V shed 2 bases, J shed 8 bases, and the junction held 4 bases outside the gene matches. CDR1 MRHNA and CDR2 SNTAGT come from the germline V gene. CDR3 length: 13 residues.

This chain uses TRBV6-5 with TRBJ2-1, with 9 bases lining up with TRBD2. CDR1 is MNHEY and CDR2 is SVGAGI in the germline V gene. The CDR3 consists of 15 residues. V lost 0 bases and J lost 9; bases outside the gene matches: 6. As DNA, the CDR3 is TGTGCCAGCAGTTACTCGGGACTAGCATTCGGTGAGCAGTTCTTC. This translates into CASSYSGLAFGEQFF.

This rearrangement joins TRBV27 to TRBJ2-2, with 7 bases aligning to TRBD2. The ends lost 5 bases at V and 8 bases at J; junction bases unmatched: 8. CDR3 length: 14 residues. Looked up from germline, CDR1 is MNHEY and CDR2 is SMNVEV (reference sequence). The DNA of the CDR3 is TGTGCCAGCAGTCCATTGACTAGCATGGGGGAGCTGTTTTTT. Encoded protein: CASSPLTSMGELFF.

The chain uses TRBV6-1 and TRBJ2-5; 9 nucleotides align to TRBD1. The tail of the sequence fits TRBJ2-7 better, so the J call may be wrong. The CDR3 is 14 amino acids. CDR1 is MNHNS and CDR2 is SASEGT in the germline V gene. DNA for the CDR3: TGTGCCAGCAGCTGGACAGGGGTCCGTAGCGAGCAGTACTTC. Its translation: CASSWTGVRSEQYF.

The chain combines TRBV10-3 with TRBJ2-3, with TRBD1 matching over 7 bases. This CDR3 has 17 amino acids. Germline CDR1 reads ENHRY; CDR2 reads SYGVKD. V lost 3 bases, J lost 6 bases, and 15 bases stayed unmatched. The CDR3 region is CAISEIVRGTTGDTQYF. In nucleotides, the CDR3 is TGTGCCATCAGTGAAATCGTCAGGGGGACGACGGGGGATACGCAGTATTTT.

The chain is built from TRBV2 and TRBJ2-1; TRBD2 matches 10 bases. The CDR3 covers 15 residues. Germline trimming cut 4 bases from V and 3 bases from J; bases unmatched to any gene: 3. CDR1 and CDR2 from the germline V gene are SNHLY and FYNNEI. CDR3 nucleotides: TGTGCCAGCAGTGCCCTAGCGGGGGACTACAATGAGCAGTTCTTC. Translation gives CASSALAGDYNEQFF.

This chain uses TRBV27 with TRBJ1-5; no clear D gene. The CDR3 is 15 amino acids. Germline assignment: CDR1 MNHEY and CDR2 SMNVEV (reference sequence). The germline V and J ends were trimmed by 6 bases and 0 bases, with 12 bases remaining between them. CDR3 DNA: TGTGCCAGCAGGACTTCTAGTATTAGCAATCAGCCCCAGCATTTT. It yields the protein CASRTSSISNQPQHF.

This chain joins TRBV30 and TRBJ2-7, with no clear D. Trimming removed 1 base from V and 4 bases from J, with 8 bases in between. The CDR3 totals 12 residues. The germline gives CDR1 GTSNPN, CDR2 SVGIG (reference sequence). In nucleotides, the CDR3 is TGTGCCTGGAGTGCGGTCGGTTACGAGCAGTACTTC. Amino acids: CAWSAVGYEQYF.

This chain uses TRBV18 with TRBJ2-6, with D uncertain. V lost 5 bases, J lost 1 base, and 6 bases lay in between. The CDR3 totals 14 residues. Germline CDR1 reads KGHSH; CDR2 reads LQKENI. The CDR3 protein is CASSTKSGANVLTF. Written as DNA, the CDR3 is TGTGCCAGCTCAACTAAGTCTGGGGCCAACGTCCTGACTTTC.

The chain carries TRBV19 and TRBJ2-2, with a possible D match to TRBD1 (7 bases). CDR1 and CDR2 from the germline V gene are LNHDA and SQIVND (reference sequence). Trimming removed 5 bases from V and 0 bases from J, with 16 bases in between. The CDR3 is 17 amino acids. The CDR3 spells CASSLYRGGSNTGELFF. The DNA of the CDR3 is TGTGCCAGTAGTCTGTACAGGGGAGGTTCGAACACCGGGGAGCTGTTTTTT.

The genes are TRBV19 and TRBJ1-5, with no clear D. V was cut by 0 bases and J by 3 bases, with 15 bases left in between. Germline CDR1 LNHDA, CDR2 SQIVND (reference sequence). The CDR3 has 17 amino acids. The CDR3 coding sequence is TGTGCCAGTAGTATAGATCTTGAGGGCAACCACAATCAGCCCCAGCATTTT. This codes for CASSIDLEGNHNQPQHF.

The chain joins TRBV7-9 to TRBJ1-1; possible D gene TRBD1, 5 bases. The germline CDR1 and CDR2 sequences are SEHNR and FQNEAQ (reference sequence). The CDR3 has 13 residues. V lost 5 bases and J 1 base, leaving 8 bases between the germline ends. The CDR3 DNA follows: TGTGCCAGCAGCACGCAGGGGAACACTGAAGCTTTCTTT. Protein sequence: CASSTQGNTEAFF.